This T cell receptor beta chain was retrieved from a study of blood T cell repertoires in COVID-19. Looking at the study overall: Material from acute and convalescent COVID-19 was sourced from the United States, Italy and Spain.

This clone was seen only once. This CDR3 contains 14 residues. J gave up 3 bases and V 6 bases, and 4 bases lay outside the gene matches. CDR1 is MNHEY, CDR2 SVGAGI, per germline. Recruits, aged roughly 18 to 89 years, lived in 25 or so US areas. Categorization into cohorts depended on clinical history that participants reported. Some clones are missing from TCRdb's copy, which holds only in-frame ones; the method was immunoSEQ multiplex PCR. The table lists 400,000 to 550,000 clones, nearly 90% of them singletons. The chain combines TRBV6-5 with TRBJ2-3; 9 nucleotides match TRBD1. The source material was PBMCs or T cells enriched from blood (not recorded which). This sequence was found in a woman younger than 35 with acute COVID-19. Here the CDR3 reads CASRYRGPTDTQYF. CDR3 sequence (DNA): TGTGCCAGCAGGTACAGGGGGCCGACAGATACGCAGTATTTT.